These 13 T cell receptor beta chains share one sample of origin, sequenced in a study of OX40 agonist ivuxolimab in advanced cancers. The protocol was immunoSEQ multiplex PCR, while the TCRdb copy is restricted to in-frame clones and leaves out a portion. The sample has 65,000 or so clones; 85% are singletons. Sample: CD4+ or CD8+ T cells sorted from blood, taken in a trial of the OX40 agonist ivuxolimab. These TCRs come from an adult with an advanced solid tumor such as melanoma, head and neck, liver or kidney cancer.

This clone has just one count. The chain joins TRBV5-5 to TRBJ1-5, with D uncertain. V lost 0 bases to trimming and J lost 3 bases, with 10 bases between them. CDR1 and CDR2 (germline): SGHKS, YYEKEE (reference sequence). The CDR3 has 15 amino acids. CDR3 nucleotides: TGTGCCAGCAGCTTGGGAGTAGCCCCCAATCAGCCCCAGCATTTT. Translation: CASSLGVAPNQPQHF.

The CDR3 here is CASSHRGPYEQYF. The CDR3 DNA reads as TGTGCCAGCAGCCACAGGGGGCCATACGAGCAGTACTTC. The chain joins TRBV4-2 to TRBJ2-7, with 8 positions matching TRBD1. Germline V gene data show CDR1 as LGHNA and CDR2 as YNFKEQ. J was trimmed by 4 bases and V by 3 bases; bases with no gene match: 2. The CDR3 loop spans 13 amino acids.

J is TRBJ1-2 and V is TRBV28; no definite D call. Germline-derived CDR1 and CDR2 are MDHEN and SYDVKM. With 5 bases removed from V and 0 bases from J, the gap between germline ends came to 10 bases. The CDR3 length is 14 residues. The CDR3 is CASSIPGANYGYTF. The CDR3 region has the DNA TGTGCCAGCAGTATCCCCGGCGCTAACTATGGCTACACCTTC.

The gene calls are TRBV27 and TRBJ1-6; D may be TRBD1 (5 bases). V shed 2 bases and J shed 10 bases, with 15 bases lying between them. The CDR3 extends over 15 amino acids. Germline V gives CDR1 MNHEY, CDR2 SMNVEV (reference sequence). This chain's CDR3 is CASSLAGNGGSPLHF. The CDR3, as DNA: TGTGCCAGCAGTTTAGCAGGGAACGGTGGGTCACCCCTCCACTTT.

The chain joins TRBV2 to TRBJ1-5; TRBD1 matches at 9 bases. V lost 4 bases to trimming and J lost 2 bases; unmatched junction nucleotides: 0. This CDR3 has 14 amino acids. In germline, CDR1 is SNHLY, CDR2 FYNNEI. This CDR3 reads CASSGTGGNQPQHF. The CDR3 nucleotides read TGTGCCAGCAGTGGGACAGGGGGCAATCAGCCCCAGCATTTT.

The rearrangement links TRBV13 to TRBJ2-7; TRBD2 agrees at 11 bases. V dropped 5 bases and J dropped 4; count of bases not matched to a gene: 10. Germline-derived CDR1 and CDR2 are PRHDT and FYEKMQ (reference sequence). This CDR3 comprises 16 residues. The CDR3: CASSPGGSGRAYEQYF. The CDR3 coding sequence is TGTGCCAGCAGCCCCGGAGGTAGCGGGAGGGCATACGAGCAGTACTTC.

This rearrangement joins TRBV4-1 to TRBJ2-4; D possibly corresponds to TRBD2 (5 bases). Trimming shortened V by 2 bases and J by 2 bases, and 16 bases separated the two germline ends. The CDR3 has 17 residues. CDR1 MGHRA and CDR2 YSYEKL come from the germline V gene. CDR3: CASSQSQVRDPKNIQYF. CDR3 nucleotide sequence: TGCGCCAGCAGCCAAAGCCAAGTTCGGGATCCCAAAAACATTCAGTACTTC.

The chain employs TRBV28 and TRBJ2-7; 10 nucleotides match TRBD1. V gave up 8 bases and J gave up 2 bases; unmatched junction bases: 3. The CDR3 has 13 residues. Germline V gives CDR1 MDHEN, CDR2 SYDVKM. CDR3 region: CASGGQGAYEQYF. CDR3 bases: TGTGCCAGCGGCGGACAGGGGGCCTACGAGCAGTACTTC.

This clone has only a few counts. The rearrangement links TRBV7-9 to TRBJ1-2, with D unclear. The V end was cut by 5 bases, the J end by 8 bases, with 21 bases between. CDR3 length: 15 amino acids. Germline loops: CDR1 SEHNR, CDR2 FQNEAQ (reference sequence). The CDR3 DNA reads TGTGCCAGCAGCCTTTCCTCGGGAGCCGCGGGAGGCTACACCTTC. Protein sequence: CASSLSSGAAGGYTF.

V and J are TRBV5-1 and TRBJ2-3, with 9 bases lining up with TRBD2. There are 15 residues in the CDR3. V was clipped by 4 bases and J by 2 bases; unmatched bases: 5. In germline, CDR1 is SGHRS, CDR2 YFSETQ. CDR3 nucleotides: TGCGCCAGCAGCAGGAGCGGGAGGATCACAGATACGCAGTATTTT. Translation: CASSRSGRITDTQYF.

The CDR3 region is CASSPPYRQVASEQYF. The DNA of the CDR3 is TGTGCCAGCTCACCACCATATCGACAGGTAGCCTCCGAGCAGTACTTC. This chain links TRBV18 with TRBJ2-5; D might be TRBD1 (6 bases). With the DNA end fitting TRBJ2-7 better, the J assignment may be wrong. The CDR3 covers 16 residues. Germline loops: CDR1 KGHSH, CDR2 LQKENI.

V usage is TRBV6-5 and J usage is TRBJ2-6, with D uncertain. Trimming removed 6 bases at V and 12 bases at J, with 6 bases between. The CDR3 contains 10 residues. Per the germline V gene, CDR1 is MNHEY and CDR2 is SVGAGI. CDR3 sequence reads: CASRGAVLTF. The CDR3 DNA sequence: TGTGCCAGCAGAGGCGCCGTCCTGACTTTC.

CDR3 protein: CASSLGGSFYNEQFF. The CDR3 bases are TGTGCCAGCAGCTTGGGCGGGAGCTTCTACAATGAGCAGTTCTTC. V gene TRBV5-4 combines with J gene TRBJ2-1; 7 bases agree with TRBD2. The length of the CDR3 is 15 residues. V trimming: 0 bases; J trimming: 3 bases; junction bases outside the gene matches: 3. The germline V gene encodes CDR1 SGHNT and CDR2 YYREEE (reference sequence).